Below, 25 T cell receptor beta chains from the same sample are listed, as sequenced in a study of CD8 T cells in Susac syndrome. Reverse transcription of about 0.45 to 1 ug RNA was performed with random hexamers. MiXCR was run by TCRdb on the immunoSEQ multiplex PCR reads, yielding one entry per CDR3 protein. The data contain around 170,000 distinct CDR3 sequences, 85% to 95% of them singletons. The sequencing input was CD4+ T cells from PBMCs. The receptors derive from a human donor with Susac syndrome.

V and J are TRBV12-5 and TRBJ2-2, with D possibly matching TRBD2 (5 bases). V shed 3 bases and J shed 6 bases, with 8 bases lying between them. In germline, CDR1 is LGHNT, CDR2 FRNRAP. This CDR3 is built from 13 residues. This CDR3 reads CASGFRGSGELFF. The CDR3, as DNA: TGTGCTAGTGGTTTTCGGGGATCCGGGGAGCTGTTTTTT.

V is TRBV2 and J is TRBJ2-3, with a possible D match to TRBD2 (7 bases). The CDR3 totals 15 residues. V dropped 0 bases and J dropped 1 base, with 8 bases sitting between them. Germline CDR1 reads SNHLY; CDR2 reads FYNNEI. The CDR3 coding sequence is TGTGCCAGCAGTGAAGCGCGGGGGCGCACAGATACGCAGTATTTT. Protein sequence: CASSEARGRTDTQYF.

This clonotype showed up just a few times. CDR3 loop: CASSTLGQRPNYGYTF. In DNA, the CDR3 is TGTGCCAGCAGTACTCTCGGACAGCGTCCTAACTATGGCTACACCTTC. J is TRBJ1-2 and V is TRBV6-5; D might be TRBD1 (6 bases). The CDR3 is 16 amino acids. The germline V gene encodes CDR1 MNHEY and CDR2 SVGAGI. V shed 5 bases and J shed 0 bases, with 16 bases lying between them.

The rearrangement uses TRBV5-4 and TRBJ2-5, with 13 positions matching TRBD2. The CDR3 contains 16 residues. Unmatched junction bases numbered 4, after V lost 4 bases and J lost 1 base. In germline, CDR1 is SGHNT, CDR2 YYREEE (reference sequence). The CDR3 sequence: CASSPGTSGIQETQYF. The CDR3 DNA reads TGTGCCAGCAGCCCCGGGACTAGCGGGATCCAAGAGACCCAGTACTTC.

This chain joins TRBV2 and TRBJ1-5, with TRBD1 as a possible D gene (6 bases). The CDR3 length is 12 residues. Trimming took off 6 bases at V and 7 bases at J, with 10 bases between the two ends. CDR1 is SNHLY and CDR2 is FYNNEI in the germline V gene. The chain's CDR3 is CASSPGDQPQHF. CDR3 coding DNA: TGTGCCAGCAGCCCAGGGGACCAGCCCCAGCATTTT.

CDR3 in DNA: TGTGCCACCAGTGTAGGGGAGCTCCCAGATACGCAGTATTTT. Amino acids: CATSVGELPDTQYF. The chain has TRBV24-1 and TRBJ2-3; D could derive from TRBD1 or TRBD2 (5 bases each). The CDR3 covers 14 residues. The V end was cut by 5 bases, the J end by 4 bases, with 12 bases between. Per germline, CDR1 KGHDR and CDR2 SFDVKD.

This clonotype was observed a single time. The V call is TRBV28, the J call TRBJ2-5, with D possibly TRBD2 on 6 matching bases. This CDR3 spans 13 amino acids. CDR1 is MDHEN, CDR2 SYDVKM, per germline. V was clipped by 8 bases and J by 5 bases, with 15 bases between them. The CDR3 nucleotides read TGTGCCAGCGGGCAAGCGGGCGGGGAGACCCAGTACTTC. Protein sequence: CASGQAGGETQYF.

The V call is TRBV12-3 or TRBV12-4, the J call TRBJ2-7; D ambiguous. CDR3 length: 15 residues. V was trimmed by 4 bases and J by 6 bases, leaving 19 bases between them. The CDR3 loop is CASSYRTTSVVEQYF. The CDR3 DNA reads TGTGCCAGCAGTTACCGGACCACCTCAGTTGTCGAGCAGTACTTC.

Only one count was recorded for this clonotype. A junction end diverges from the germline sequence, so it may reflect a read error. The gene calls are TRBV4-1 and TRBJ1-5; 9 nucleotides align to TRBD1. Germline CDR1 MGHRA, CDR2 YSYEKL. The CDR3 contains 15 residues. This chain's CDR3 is CASSEDRGGNQPQHF. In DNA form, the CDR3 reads TGCGCCAGCAGCGAAGACAGGGGGGGCAATCAGCCCCAGCATTTT.

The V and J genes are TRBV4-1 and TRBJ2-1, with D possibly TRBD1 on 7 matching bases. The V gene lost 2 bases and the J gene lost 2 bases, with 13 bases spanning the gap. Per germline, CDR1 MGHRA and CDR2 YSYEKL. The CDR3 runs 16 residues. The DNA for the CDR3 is TGCGCCAGCAGCCAAACCTCAGGGGGGACCTACAATGAGCAGTTCTTC. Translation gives CASSQTSGGTYNEQFF.

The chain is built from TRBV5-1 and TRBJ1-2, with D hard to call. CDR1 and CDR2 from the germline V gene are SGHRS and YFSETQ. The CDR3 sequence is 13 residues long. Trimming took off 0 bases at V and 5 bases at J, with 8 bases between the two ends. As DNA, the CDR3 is TGCGCCAGCAGCTTGGAAAGTAAATATGGCTACACCTTC. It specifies CASSLESKYGYTF. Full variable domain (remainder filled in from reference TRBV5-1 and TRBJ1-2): KAGVTQTPRYLIKTRGQQVTLSCSPISGHRSVSWYQQTPGQGLQFLFEYFSETQRNKGNFPGRFSGRQFSNSRSEMNVSTLELGDSALYLCASSLESKYGYTFGSGTRLTVV.

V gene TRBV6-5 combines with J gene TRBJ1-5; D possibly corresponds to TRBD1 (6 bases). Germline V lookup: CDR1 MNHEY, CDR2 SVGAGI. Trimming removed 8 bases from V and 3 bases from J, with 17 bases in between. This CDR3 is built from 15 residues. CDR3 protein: CASGVLGQFNQPQHF. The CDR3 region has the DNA TGTGCCAGCGGCGTACTCGGACAGTTCAATCAGCCCCAGCATTTT.

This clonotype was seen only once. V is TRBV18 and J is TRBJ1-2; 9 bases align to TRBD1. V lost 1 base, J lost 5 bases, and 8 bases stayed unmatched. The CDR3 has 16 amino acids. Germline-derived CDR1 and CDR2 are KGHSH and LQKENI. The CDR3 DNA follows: TGTGCCAGCTCACCACTGGGACAGGGAAGACCTTATGGCTACACCTTC. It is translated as CASSPLGQGRPYGYTF. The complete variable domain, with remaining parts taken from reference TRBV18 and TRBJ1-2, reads NAGVMQNPRHLVRRRGQEARLRCSPMKGHSHVYWYRQLPEEGLKFMVYLQKENIIDESGMPKERFSAEFPKEGPSILRIQQVVRGDSAAYFCASSPLGQGRPYGYTFGSGTRLTVV.

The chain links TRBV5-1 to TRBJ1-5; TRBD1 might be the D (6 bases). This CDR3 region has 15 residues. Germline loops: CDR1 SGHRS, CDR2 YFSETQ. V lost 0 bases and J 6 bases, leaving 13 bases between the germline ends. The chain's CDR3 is CASSLDPTGGQPQHF. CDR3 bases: TGCGCCAGCAGCTTGGACCCGACAGGCGGTCAGCCCCAGCATTTT.

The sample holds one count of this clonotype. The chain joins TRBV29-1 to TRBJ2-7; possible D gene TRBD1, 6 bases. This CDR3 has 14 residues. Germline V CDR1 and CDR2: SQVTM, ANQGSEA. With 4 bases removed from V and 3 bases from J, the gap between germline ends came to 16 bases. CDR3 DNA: TGCAGCGTTGCGCCGGGTGTAGGGGGCTACGAGCAGTACTTC. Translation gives CSVAPGVGGYEQYF.

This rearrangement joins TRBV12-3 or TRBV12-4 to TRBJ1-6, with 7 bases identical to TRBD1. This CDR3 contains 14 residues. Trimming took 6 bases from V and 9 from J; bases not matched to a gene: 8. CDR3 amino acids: CASSLGQPSSPLHF. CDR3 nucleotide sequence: TGTGCCAGCAGCCTGGGACAGCCTAGTTCACCCCTCCACTTT.

In DNA form, the CDR3 reads TGCGCCAGCAGCCAAGCTACAGGGAAGTATAATGAAAAACTGTTTTTT. It codes for CASSQATGKYNEKLFF. This sequence joins TRBV4-3 and TRBJ1-4; tentatively, D is TRBD1 (6 bases). The CDR3 loop spans 16 amino acids. Trimming left V 1 base short and J 4 bases short, with 13 bases between. Germline assignment: CDR1 LGHNA and CDR2 YSLEER.

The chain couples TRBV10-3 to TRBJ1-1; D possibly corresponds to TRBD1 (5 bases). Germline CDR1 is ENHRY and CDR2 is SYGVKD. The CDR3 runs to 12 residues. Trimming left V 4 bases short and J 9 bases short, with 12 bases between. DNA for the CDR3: TGTGCCATCAGTGTTCCAGGGACGAAAGCTTTCTTT. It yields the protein CAISVPGTKAFF.

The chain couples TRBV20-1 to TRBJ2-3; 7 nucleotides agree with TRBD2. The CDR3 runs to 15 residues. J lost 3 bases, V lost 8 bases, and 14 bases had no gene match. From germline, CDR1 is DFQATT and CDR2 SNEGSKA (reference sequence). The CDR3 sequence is CSLLRPTGGTDTQYF. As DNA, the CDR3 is TGCAGTCTTTTACGGCCCACGGGGGGAACAGATACGCAGTATTTT.

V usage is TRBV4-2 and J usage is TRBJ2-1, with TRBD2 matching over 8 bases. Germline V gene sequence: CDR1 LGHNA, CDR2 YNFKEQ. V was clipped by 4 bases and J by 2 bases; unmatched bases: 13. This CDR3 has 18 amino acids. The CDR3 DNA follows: TGTGCCAGCAGCCTGCTCCCCTTTCCAGCGGGGGCCTACAATGAGCAGTTCTTC. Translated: CASSLLPFPAGAYNEQFF.

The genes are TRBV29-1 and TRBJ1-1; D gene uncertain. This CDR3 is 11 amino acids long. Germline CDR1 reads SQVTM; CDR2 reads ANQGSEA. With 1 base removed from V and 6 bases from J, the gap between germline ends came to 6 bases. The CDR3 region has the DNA TGCAGCGTTGAAGGTGGCGCTGAAGCTTTCTTT. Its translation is CSVEGGAEAFF.

The DNA of the CDR3 is TGTGCCAGCAGCAACGGACAGGAACTAGCCAAAAACATTCAGTACTTC. Its protein is CASSNGQELAKNIQYF. This chain links TRBV4-2 with TRBJ2-4, with TRBD1 identical over 7 bases. The V segment lost 5 bases and the J segment 0 bases; nucleotides outside the gene matches: 7. The CDR3 totals 16 residues. Per the germline V gene, CDR1 is LGHNA and CDR2 is YNFKEQ.

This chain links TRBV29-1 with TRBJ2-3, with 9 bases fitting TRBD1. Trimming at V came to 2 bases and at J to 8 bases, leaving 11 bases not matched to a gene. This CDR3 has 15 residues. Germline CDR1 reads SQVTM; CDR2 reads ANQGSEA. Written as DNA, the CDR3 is TGCAGCGTTGAACCCACAGGGGGCCCGAGGGGTACGCAGTATTTT. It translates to CSVEPTGGPRGTQYF.

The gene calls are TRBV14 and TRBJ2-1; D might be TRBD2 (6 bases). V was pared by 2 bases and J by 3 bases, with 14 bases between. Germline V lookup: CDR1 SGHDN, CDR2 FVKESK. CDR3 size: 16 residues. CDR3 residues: CASSQMGRGIYNEQFF. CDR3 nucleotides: TGTGCCAGCAGCCAAATGGGTCGGGGGATCTACAATGAGCAGTTCTTC.

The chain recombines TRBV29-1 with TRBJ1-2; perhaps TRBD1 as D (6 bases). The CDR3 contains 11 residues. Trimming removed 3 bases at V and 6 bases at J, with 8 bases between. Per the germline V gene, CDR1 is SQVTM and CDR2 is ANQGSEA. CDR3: CSVDGGHGYTF. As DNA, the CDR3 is TGCAGCGTTGACGGGGGCCATGGCTACACCTTC.